The 20 T cell receptor beta chains given below trace back to one sample, sequenced in a study of T cells in Graves' hyperthyroidism and ophthalmopathy. TCR beta CDR3 region amplification was performed from RNA transcripts. The primer set for the first-round RT-PCR of the TCR CDR3 was HTBI. A single record per CDR3 protein comes from TCRdb applying MiXCR to the multiplex PCR reads. The table has some 360,000 distinct CDR3 sequences, more than 11% seen once; the top ten hold approximately 9.9%. Sequenced sample: blood. The origin of the receptors is a woman aged 60-75 years with Graves' hyperthyroidism.

This clonotype came up many times. This chain joins TRBV19 and TRBJ1-1; D is unresolved. Per the germline V gene, CDR1 is LNHDA and CDR2 is SQIVND (reference sequence). Trimming stripped 9 bases from V and 1 base from J, with 9 bases between. The CDR3 consists of 12 residues. This CDR3 reads CASSYTNTEAFF. CDR3 DNA sequence: TGTGCCAGCAGCTACACGAACACTGAAGCTTTCTTT.

In this sample, this clonotype turned up many times. The chain joins TRBV2 to TRBJ2-7, with 11 bases lining up with TRBD2. V trimming: 2 bases; J trimming: 3 bases; junction bases outside the gene matches: 6. The CDR3 consists of 16 residues. Germline loops: CDR1 SNHLY, CDR2 FYNNEI. The CDR3 DNA sequence: TGTGCCAGCAGTGAAAAACTAGCGGGAGATATCTACGAGCAGTACTTC. This translates into CASSEKLAGDIYEQYF.

Remarks on this clonotype: A clone one base away is much larger, so this may be a read error. The chain links TRBV5-1 to TRBJ1-4, with D possibly TRBD1 on 5 matching bases. The CDR3 totals 14 residues. Looked up from germline, CDR1 is SGHRS and CDR2 is YFSETQ. The CDR3 is CAGSRDGLNEKLFF. CDR3 in DNA: TGCGCCGGCAGCCGGGACGGTCTTAATGAAAAACTGTTTTTT.

Concerning this clonotype: Mismatch with germline at one junction end may stem from a read error. The gene calls are TRBV5-4 and TRBJ2-5; maybe TRBD2 (6 bases). CDR3 length: 15 amino acids. Per the germline V gene, CDR1 is SGHNT and CDR2 is YYREEE (reference sequence). As DNA, the CDR3 is TGTGTCAGCAGCTTGGCCGGGACTCGTTCCGGGACCCAGTACTTC. This translates into CVSSLAGTRSGTQYF.

A word on this clonotype: This may come from a read error, since a much larger clone is one base off. The chain recombines TRBV9 with TRBJ2-7; weak D call: TRBD1 (5 bases). Germline V gene lookup returns CDR1 SGDLS and CDR2 YYNGEE. This CDR3 region has 17 residues. Trimming removed 2 bases at V and 2 bases at J, with 20 bases between. Written as DNA, the CDR3 is TGTGCCAGCAGCGTGACTCCCTGGGGCAGTGGACCCTACGAGCAGTACTTC. It is translated as CASSVTPWGSGPYEQYF.

There are many counts of this clonotype. The chain combines TRBV30 with TRBJ2-2; maybe TRBD2 (5 bases). The CDR3 runs 14 residues. Germline loops: CDR1 GTSNPN, CDR2 SVGIG (reference sequence). With 4 bases removed from V and 3 bases from J, the gap between germline ends came to 12 bases. For the CDR3, the DNA is TGTGCCTGGAAAAGACCCGGGGACACCGGGGAGCTGTTTTTT. This codes for CAWKRPGDTGELFF. Together with reference TRBV30 and TRBJ2-2, the CDR3 gives the full variable domain: SQTIHQWPATLVQPVGSPLSLECTVEGTSNPNLYWYRQAAGRGLQLLFYSVGIGQISSEVPQNLSASRPQDRQFILSSKKLLLSDSGFYLCAWKRPGDTGELFFGEGSRLTVL.

This clonotype was picked up many times. The chain has TRBV5-1 and TRBJ2-1; 13 bases agree with TRBD2. After removal of 5 bases from V and 7 bases from J, the junction contained 3 bases not matched to a gene. Looked up from germline, CDR1 is SGHRS and CDR2 is YFSETQ. CDR3 length equals 14 residues. The CDR3 DNA reads TGCGCCAGCAGGGGGACTAGCGGGGTGAATGAGCAGTTCTTC. Translating gives CASRGTSGVNEQFF. Variable domain in full (rest from reference TRBV5-1 and TRBJ2-1): KAGVTQTPRYLIKTRGQQVTLSCSPISGHRSVSWYQQTPGQGLQFLFEYFSETQRNKGNFPGRFSGRQFSNSRSEMNVSTLELGDSALYLCASRGTSGVNEQFFGPGTRLTVL.

V usage is TRBV19 and J usage is TRBJ2-2; TRBD1 aligns across 8 bases. There are 16 residues in the CDR3. Germline CDR1 is LNHDA and CDR2 is SQIVND (reference sequence). J was trimmed by 5 bases and V by 6 bases; bases with no gene match: 11. CDR3 sequence: CASSHETGVRTGELFF. CDR3 in DNA: TGTGCCAGTAGCCATGAGACAGGGGTCCGGACCGGGGAGCTGTTTTTT.

This clonotype was counted ten times or more. The chain carries TRBV20-1 and TRBJ2-1; 12 nucleotides match TRBD2. V trimming: 4 bases; J trimming: 9 bases; junction bases outside the gene matches: 7. CDR3 length equals 14 residues. The germline CDR1 and CDR2 sequences are DFQATT and SNEGSKA (reference sequence). DNA of the CDR3: TGCAGTGCTAAGTCTAGCGGGAGGGGCCCTGAGCAGTTCTTC. Its translation is CSAKSSGRGPEQFF.

Many counts were recorded for this clonotype. The CDR3 spells CASGLVLAGGYNEQFF. The CDR3 nucleotides are TGTGCTAGTGGTTTGGTACTAGCGGGCGGATACAATGAGCAGTTCTTC. V usage is TRBV12-5 and J usage is TRBJ2-1; 9 bases are shared with TRBD2. Germline values: CDR1 LGHNT, CDR2 FRNRAP. The CDR3 contains 16 residues. V was clipped by 0 bases and J by 4 bases; unmatched bases: 4.

This clonotype was detected ten times or more. The chain has TRBV12-3 or TRBV12-4 and TRBJ2-7, with TRBD1 as a possible D gene (5 bases). Trimming left V 10 bases short and J 5 bases short, with 15 bases between. The CDR3 is made up of 12 amino acids. This chain's CDR3 is CATMGPRDEQYF. The CDR3, as DNA: TGTGCCACCATGGGGCCTAGGGACGAGCAGTACTTC.

This clonotype was found a few times. Mismatch with germline at one junction end may stem from a read error. This sequence joins TRBV11-3 and TRBJ2-2; a weak D match, TRBD2 (6 bases). This CDR3 is 13 amino acids long. The germline gives CDR1 SGHNT, CDR2 YENEEA. The CDR3 region is CATTASHTGGLFF. In DNA, the CDR3 is TGTGCCACTACAGCCTCCCATACCGGGGGGCTGTTTTTT. The full variable domain, completed using reference TRBV11-3 and TRBJ2-2, is EAGVVQSPRYKIIEKKQPVAFWCNPISGHNTLYWYLQNLGQGPELLIRYENEEAVDDSQLPKDRFSAERLKGVDSTLKIQPAELGDSAVYLCATTASHTGGLFFGEGSRLTVL.

This clonotype was counted between two and nine times. This clone may be a read error of a much larger clone one base away. The gene calls are TRBV3-1 and TRBJ1-1; possible D gene TRBD1, 6 bases. The CDR3 has 15 residues. Trimming left V 6 bases short and J 5 bases short, with 19 bases between. CDR1 and CDR2 from the germline V gene are LGHDT and YNNKEL (reference sequence). DNA of the CDR3: TGTGCCAGCAGTTTCTCGAGGGGGGCACGGACTGAAGCTTTCTTT. It yields the protein CASSFSRGARTEAFF.

This clonotype appeared many times. This chain connects TRBV11-2 to TRBJ2-7; D remains ambiguous. This CDR3 contains 16 residues. The V gene lost 0 bases and the J gene lost 2 bases, with 14 bases spanning the gap. Germline V gene data show CDR1 as SGHAT and CDR2 as FQNNGV. This chain's CDR3 is CASSLDAPKATYEQYF. The CDR3, as DNA: TGTGCCAGCAGCTTAGATGCGCCCAAGGCCACCTACGAGCAGTACTTC.

Ten or more counts support this clonotype. The V call is TRBV19, the J call TRBJ2-1; 7 nucleotides match TRBD2. CDR1 and CDR2 (germline): LNHDA, SQIVND (reference sequence). CDR3 size: 15 residues. V was pared by 7 bases and J by 0 bases, with 6 bases of the junction left unmatched. The CDR3 sequence: CASTLAGDSYNEQFF. The CDR3 nucleotides read TGTGCCAGTACCTTGGCGGGGGACTCCTACAATGAGCAGTTCTTC.

The chain has TRBV18 and TRBJ1-4; TRBD1 matches 8 bases. Germline lookup yields CDR1 KGHSH and CDR2 LQKENI. CDR3 size: 19 residues. J was trimmed by 0 bases and V by 6 bases; bases with no gene match: 15. The CDR3 coding sequence is TGTGCCAGCTCGCAACGTGCGGCGGGACAGGCTGCAACTAATGAAAAACTGTTTTTT. Amino acid sequence: CASSQRAAGQAATNEKLFF.

This clonotype was observed at least ten times. The chain carries TRBV19 and TRBJ1-1; D possibly corresponds to TRBD1 (5 bases). From germline, CDR1 is LNHDA and CDR2 SQIVND (reference sequence). Trimming took off 6 bases at V and 4 bases at J, with 15 bases between the two ends. CDR3 size: 14 residues. CDR3 amino acids: CASSGDGWGTEAFF. For the CDR3, the DNA is TGTGCCAGTAGCGGGGACGGGTGGGGCACTGAAGCTTTCTTT. The full variable domain, with the rest looked up from reference TRBV19 and TRBJ1-1, is DGGITQSPKYLFRKEGQNVTLSCEQNLNHDAMYWYRQDPGQGLRLIYYSQIVNDFQKGDIAEGYSVSREKKESFPLTVTSAQKNPTAFYLCASSGDGWGTEAFFGQGTRLTVV.

This clonotype appeared a few times. The chain links TRBV27 to TRBJ2-1; no clear D. The CDR3 sequence is 15 residues long. Germline loops: CDR1 MNHEY, CDR2 SMNVEV (reference sequence). Deletions cut 6 bases from V and 0 bases from J, with 12 bases between. DNA for the CDR3: TGTGCCAGCAGGTCTATGGCTAGCTCCTACAATGAGCAGTTCTTC. Its protein product is CASRSMASSYNEQFF.

This clonotype was observed many times. The V call is TRBV11-3, the J call TRBJ1-1; D gene ambiguous. Germline V CDR1 and CDR2: SGHNT, YENEEA. Deletions cut 0 bases from V and 0 bases from J, with 11 bases between. CDR3 size: 16 residues. The CDR3 region has the DNA TGTGCCAGCAGCTTAGATCTTAGGCAGCTGAACACTGAAGCTTTCTTT. It codes for CASSLDLRQLNTEAFF. Full variable domain (remainder filled in from reference TRBV11-3 and TRBJ1-1): EAGVVQSPRYKIIEKKQPVAFWCNPISGHNTLYWYLQNLGQGPELLIRYENEEAVDDSQLPKDRFSAERLKGVDSTLKIQPAELGDSAVYLCASSLDLRQLNTEAFFGQGTRLTVV.

This clonotype has ten or more counts. The gene calls are TRBV28 and TRBJ2-7, with 9 bases fitting TRBD1. Germline assignment: CDR1 MDHEN and CDR2 SYDVKM. This CDR3 comprises 14 residues. V gave up 4 bases and J gave up 5 bases; unmatched junction bases: 6. The CDR3 is CASSSAGTGNEQYF. CDR3 in DNA: TGTGCCAGCAGTTCCGCCGGGACAGGGAACGAGCAGTACTTC.